What follows is one T cell receptor beta chain and its context. Its specificity is unknown. Together with a sample-barcoded 5' primer, a J-beta primer mix was included in a second PCR lasting roughly 6 to 12 cycles. Each cDNA was tagged by a template-switch adaptor containing 12 random nucleotides. A single record per CDR3 protein comes from TCRdb applying MiXCR to the 5' RACE reads. The sample consists of some 880,000 distinct CDR3 sequences, roughly 40% of them appearing once. This specimen belongs to a study of blood T cells in healthy people across ages. General study results and limits: Diversity estimates drawn from one million T cells were deemed underestimates. As age increased, TCR beta diversity per million T cells fell in a roughly linear fashion. Changes seen in expanded clonotypes were possibly confounded by donor CMV status left unknown.

The TCR was taken from a man aged 18 to 30 in good health. Sequenced sample: blood.

This CDR3 reads CASSLLRGSYGNEQFF. CDR3 nucleotides: TGTGCCAGCAGTTTATTACGGGGTTCGTACGGCAATGAGCAGTTCTTC. The V gene is TRBV27, the J gene TRBJ2-1; D may be TRBD2 (5 bases). Trimming took 1 base from V and 6 from J, leaving 16 bases between them. Germline CDR1 reads MNHEY; CDR2 reads SMNVEV (reference sequence). This CDR3 has 16 residues.